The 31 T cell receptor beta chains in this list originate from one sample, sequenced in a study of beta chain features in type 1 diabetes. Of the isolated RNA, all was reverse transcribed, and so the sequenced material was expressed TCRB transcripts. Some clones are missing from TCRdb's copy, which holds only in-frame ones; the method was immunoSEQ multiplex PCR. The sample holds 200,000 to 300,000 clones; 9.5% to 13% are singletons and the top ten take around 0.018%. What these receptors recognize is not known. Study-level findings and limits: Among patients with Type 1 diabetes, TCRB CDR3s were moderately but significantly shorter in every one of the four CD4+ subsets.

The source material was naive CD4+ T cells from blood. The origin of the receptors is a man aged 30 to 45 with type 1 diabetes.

The CDR3 nucleotides are TGTGCCAGCAGCCCCCGGACAGGCACAGATACGCAGTATTTT. This gives the protein CASSPRTGTDTQYF. V usage is TRBV5-4 and J usage is TRBJ2-3, with D possibly being TRBD1 (6 bases). Germline V gene lookup returns CDR1 SGHNT and CDR2 YYREEE (reference sequence). This CDR3 is 14 amino acids long. Trimming removed 4 bases at V and 1 base at J, with 10 bases between.

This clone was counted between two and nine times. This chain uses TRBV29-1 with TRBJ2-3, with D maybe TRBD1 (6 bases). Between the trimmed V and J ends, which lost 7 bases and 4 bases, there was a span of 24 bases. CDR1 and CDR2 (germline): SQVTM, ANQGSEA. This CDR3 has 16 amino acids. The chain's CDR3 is CSAEPRGKGIADTQYF. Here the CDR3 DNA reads TGCAGCGCCGAACCGAGGGGGAAAGGGATCGCAGATACGCAGTATTTT.

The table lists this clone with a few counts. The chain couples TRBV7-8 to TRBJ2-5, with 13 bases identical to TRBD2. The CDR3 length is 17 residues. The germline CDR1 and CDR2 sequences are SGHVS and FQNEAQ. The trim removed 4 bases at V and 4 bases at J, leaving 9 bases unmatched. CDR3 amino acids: CASSYTSGGAGGETQYF. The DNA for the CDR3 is TGTGCCAGCAGCTACACTAGCGGGGGGGCTGGGGGAGAGACCCAGTACTTC.

CDR3: CASAGTGGTDTQYF. The CDR3 DNA sequence: TGCGCCAGCGCCGGGACAGGGGGCACAGATACGCAGTATTTT. This chain uses TRBV5-1 with TRBJ2-3; 10 nucleotides align to TRBD1. This CDR3 comprises 14 residues. Germline trimming cut 7 bases from V and 1 base from J; bases unmatched to any gene: 3. The germline gives CDR1 SGHRS, CDR2 YFSETQ.

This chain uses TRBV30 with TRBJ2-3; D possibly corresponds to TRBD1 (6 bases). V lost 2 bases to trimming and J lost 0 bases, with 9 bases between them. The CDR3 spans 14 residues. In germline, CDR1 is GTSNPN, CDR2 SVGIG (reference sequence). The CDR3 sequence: CAWSLGASTDTQYF. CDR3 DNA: TGTGCCTGGAGTTTGGGGGCCAGCACAGATACGCAGTATTTT.

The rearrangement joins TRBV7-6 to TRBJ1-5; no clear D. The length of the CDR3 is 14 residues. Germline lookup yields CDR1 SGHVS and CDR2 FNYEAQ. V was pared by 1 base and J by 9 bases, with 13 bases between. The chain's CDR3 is CASSLEDGVSPQHF. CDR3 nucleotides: TGTGCCAGCAGCTTAGAAGACGGGGTATCGCCCCAGCATTTT.

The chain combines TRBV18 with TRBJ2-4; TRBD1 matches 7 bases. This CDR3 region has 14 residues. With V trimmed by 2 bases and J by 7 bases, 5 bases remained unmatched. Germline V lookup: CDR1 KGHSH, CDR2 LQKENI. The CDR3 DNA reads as TGTGCCAGCTCACCAGGACAGGTCGGCAACATTCAGTACTTC. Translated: CASSPGQVGNIQYF.

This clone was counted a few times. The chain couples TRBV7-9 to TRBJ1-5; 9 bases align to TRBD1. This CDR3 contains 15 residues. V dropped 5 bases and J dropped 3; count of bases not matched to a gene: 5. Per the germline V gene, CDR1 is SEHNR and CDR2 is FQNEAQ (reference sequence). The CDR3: CASSPGTGINQPQHF. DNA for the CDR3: TGTGCCAGCAGCCCAGGGACAGGGATCAATCAGCCCCAGCATTTT. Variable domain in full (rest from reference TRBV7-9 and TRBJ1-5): DTGVSQNPRHKITKRGQNVTFRCDPISEHNRLYWYRQTLGQGPEFLTYFQNEAQLEKSRLLSDRFSAERPKGSFSTLEIQRTEQGDSAMYLCASSPGTGINQPQHFGDGTRLSIL.

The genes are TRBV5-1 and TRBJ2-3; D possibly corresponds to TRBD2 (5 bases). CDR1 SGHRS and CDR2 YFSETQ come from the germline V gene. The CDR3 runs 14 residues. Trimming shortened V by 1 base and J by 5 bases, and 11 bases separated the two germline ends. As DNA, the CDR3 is TGCGCCAGCAGCTTGTCTCTAGCTGAAGATACGCAGTATTTT. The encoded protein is CASSLSLAEDTQYF.

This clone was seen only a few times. The CDR3 sequence is CASSPLDRPYEQYF. The CDR3 DNA reads as TGTGCCAGCAGCCCCCTAGACAGGCCCTACGAGCAGTACTTC. The genes are TRBV11-2 and TRBJ2-7, with D tentatively TRBD1 (6 bases). The germline CDR1 and CDR2 sequences are SGHAT and FQNNGV. This CDR3 contains 14 residues. V lost 5 bases and J lost 2, with 13 bases in between.

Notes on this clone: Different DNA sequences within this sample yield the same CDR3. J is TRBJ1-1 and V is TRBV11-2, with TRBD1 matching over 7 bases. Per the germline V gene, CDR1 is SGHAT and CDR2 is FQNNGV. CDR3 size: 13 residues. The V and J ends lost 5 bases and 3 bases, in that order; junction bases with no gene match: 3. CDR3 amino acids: CASSPDRDTEAFF. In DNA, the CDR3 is TGTGCCAGCAGCCCAGACAGGGACACTGAAGCTTTCTTT.

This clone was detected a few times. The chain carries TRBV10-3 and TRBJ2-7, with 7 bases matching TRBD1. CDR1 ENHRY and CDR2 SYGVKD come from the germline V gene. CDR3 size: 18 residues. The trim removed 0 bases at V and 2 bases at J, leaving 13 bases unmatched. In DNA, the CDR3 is TGTGCCATCAGTGAGTCAGAGTTCGGACAGGAAGTTACCTACGAGCAGTACTTC. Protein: CAISESEFGQEVTYEQYF.

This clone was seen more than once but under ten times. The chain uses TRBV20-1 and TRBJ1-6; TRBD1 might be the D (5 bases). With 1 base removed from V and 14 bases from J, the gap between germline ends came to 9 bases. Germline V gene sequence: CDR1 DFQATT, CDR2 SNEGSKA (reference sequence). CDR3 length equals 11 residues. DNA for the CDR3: TGCAGTGCTAGAGCAGGGATCACCCTCCACTTT. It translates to CSARAGITLHF.

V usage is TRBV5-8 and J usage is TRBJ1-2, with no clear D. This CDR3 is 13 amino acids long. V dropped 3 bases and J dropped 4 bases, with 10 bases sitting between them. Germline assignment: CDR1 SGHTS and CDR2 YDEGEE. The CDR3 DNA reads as TGTGCCAGCAGCTGGGGTGGGAGCTATGGCTACACCTTC. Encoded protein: CASSWGGSYGYTF. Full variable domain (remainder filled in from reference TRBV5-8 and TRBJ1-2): EAGVTQSPTHLIKTRGQQATLRCSPISGHTSVYWYQQALGLGLQFLLWYDEGEERNRGNFPPRFSGRQFPNYSSELNVNALELEDSALYLCASSWGGSYGYTFGSGTRLTVV.

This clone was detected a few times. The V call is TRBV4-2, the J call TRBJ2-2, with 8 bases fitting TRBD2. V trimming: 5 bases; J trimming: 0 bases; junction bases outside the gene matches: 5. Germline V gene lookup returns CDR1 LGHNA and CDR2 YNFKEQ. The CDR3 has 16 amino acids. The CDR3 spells CASSSRGEANTGELFF. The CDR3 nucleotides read TGTGCCAGCAGCTCGCGGGGGGAAGCGAACACCGGGGAGCTGTTTTTT.

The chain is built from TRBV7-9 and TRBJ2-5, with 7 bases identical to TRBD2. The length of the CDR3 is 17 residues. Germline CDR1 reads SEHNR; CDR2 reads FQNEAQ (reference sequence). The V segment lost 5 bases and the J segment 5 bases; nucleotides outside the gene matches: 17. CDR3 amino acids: CASSPPRAGPLGETQYF. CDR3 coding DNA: TGTGCCAGCAGCCCCCCGAGAGCGGGACCGCTTGGGGAGACCCAGTACTTC.

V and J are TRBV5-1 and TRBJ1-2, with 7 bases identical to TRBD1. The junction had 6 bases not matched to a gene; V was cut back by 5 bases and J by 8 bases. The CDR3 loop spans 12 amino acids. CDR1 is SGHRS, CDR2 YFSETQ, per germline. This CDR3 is CASRTGQGGYTF. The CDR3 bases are TGCGCCAGCAGGACAGGGCAAGGAGGCTACACCTTC.

The chain's CDR3 is CAWNRASRGTEAFF. In nucleotides, the CDR3 is TGTGCCTGGAATCGTGCTTCCAGGGGCACTGAAGCTTTCTTT. The chain carries TRBV30 and TRBJ1-1; possible D gene TRBD1, 6 bases. The CDR3 contains 14 residues. In germline, CDR1 is GTSNPN, CDR2 SVGIG (reference sequence). Trimming stripped 4 bases from V and 4 bases from J, with 16 bases between.

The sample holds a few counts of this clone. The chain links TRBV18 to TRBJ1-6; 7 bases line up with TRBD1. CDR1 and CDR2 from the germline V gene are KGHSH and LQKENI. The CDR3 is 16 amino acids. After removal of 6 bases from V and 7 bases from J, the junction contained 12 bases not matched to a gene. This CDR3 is CASSNLKQGVNSPLHF. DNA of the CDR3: TGTGCCAGCTCCAACCTCAAGCAGGGGGTGAATTCACCCCTCCACTTT.

In DNA, the CDR3 is TGTGCCAGCAGTGATTCAACCAGGGGGCTCACCTACGAGCAGTACTTC. Protein sequence: CASSDSTRGLTYEQYF. The chain joins TRBV25-1 to TRBJ2-7; TRBD1 matches 8 bases. Germline V lookup: CDR1 MGHDK, CDR2 SYGVNS. V lost 3 bases, J lost 2 bases, and 9 bases stayed unmatched. There are 16 residues in the CDR3.

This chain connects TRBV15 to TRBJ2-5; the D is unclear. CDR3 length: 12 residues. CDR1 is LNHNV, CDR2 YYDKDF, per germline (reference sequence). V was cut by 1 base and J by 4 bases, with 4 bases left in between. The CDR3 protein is CATSRVGETQYF. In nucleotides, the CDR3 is TGTGCCACCAGCAGAGTCGGAGAGACCCAGTACTTC.

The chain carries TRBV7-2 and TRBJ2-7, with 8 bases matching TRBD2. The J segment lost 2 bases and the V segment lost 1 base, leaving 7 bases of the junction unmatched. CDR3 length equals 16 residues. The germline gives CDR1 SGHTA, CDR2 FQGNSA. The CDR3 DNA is TGTGCCAGCAGCTTAGATAGTTCGGGGGGGACCTACGAGCAGTACTTC. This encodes CASSLDSSGGTYEQYF.

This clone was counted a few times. CDR3 residues: CAIHRQGKSDTQYF. The CDR3 coding sequence is TGTGCCATTCATCGGCAGGGGAAGTCAGATACGCAGTATTTT. The genes are TRBV27 and TRBJ2-3; D possibly corresponds to TRBD1 (6 bases). Germline CDR1 is MNHEY and CDR2 is SMNVEV (reference sequence). Trimming took off 10 bases at V and 4 bases at J, with 18 bases between the two ends. The CDR3 extends over 14 amino acids.

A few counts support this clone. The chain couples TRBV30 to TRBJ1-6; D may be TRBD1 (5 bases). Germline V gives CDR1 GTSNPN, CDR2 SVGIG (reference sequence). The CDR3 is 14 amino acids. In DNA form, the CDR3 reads TGTGCTGGCGGGGGGACGGGGTGGGATTCACCCCTCCACTTT. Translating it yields CAGGGTGWDSPLHF.

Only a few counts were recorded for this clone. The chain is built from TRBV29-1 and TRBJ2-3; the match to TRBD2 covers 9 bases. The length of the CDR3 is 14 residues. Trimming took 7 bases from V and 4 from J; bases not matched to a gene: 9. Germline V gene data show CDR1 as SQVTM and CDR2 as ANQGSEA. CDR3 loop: CSGAGRGGSDTQYF. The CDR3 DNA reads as TGCAGCGGCGCGGGGCGGGGGGGTTCAGATACGCAGTATTTT.

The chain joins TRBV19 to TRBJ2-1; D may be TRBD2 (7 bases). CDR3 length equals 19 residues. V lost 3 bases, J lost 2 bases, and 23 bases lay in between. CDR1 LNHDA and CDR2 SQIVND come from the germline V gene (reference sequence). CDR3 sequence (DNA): TGTGCCAGTAGTATCCGCCTCCTTGGGGGGGCTACAGCCTACAATGAGCAGTTCTTC. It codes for CASSIRLLGGATAYNEQFF.

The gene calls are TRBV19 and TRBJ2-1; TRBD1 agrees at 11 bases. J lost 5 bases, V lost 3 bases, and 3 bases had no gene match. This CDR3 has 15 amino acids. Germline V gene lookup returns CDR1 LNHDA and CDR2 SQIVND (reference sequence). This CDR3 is CASSMGQGGNNEQFF. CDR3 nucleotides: TGTGCCAGTAGTATGGGACAGGGGGGTAACAATGAGCAGTTCTTC.

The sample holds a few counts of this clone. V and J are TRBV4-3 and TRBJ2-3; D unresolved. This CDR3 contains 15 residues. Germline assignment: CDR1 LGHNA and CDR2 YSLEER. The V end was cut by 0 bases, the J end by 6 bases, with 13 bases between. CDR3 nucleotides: TGCGCCAGCAGCCAAGACAGGAAAACCCCCGATACGCAGTATTTT. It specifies CASSQDRKTPDTQYF.

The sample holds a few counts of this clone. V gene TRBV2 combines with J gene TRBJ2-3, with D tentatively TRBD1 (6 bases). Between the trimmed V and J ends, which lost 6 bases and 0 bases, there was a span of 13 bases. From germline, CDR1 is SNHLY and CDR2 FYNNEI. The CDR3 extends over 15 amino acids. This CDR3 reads CASSAGAVSTDTQYF. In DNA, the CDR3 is TGTGCCAGCAGCGCAGGGGCTGTTAGCACAGATACGCAGTATTTT.

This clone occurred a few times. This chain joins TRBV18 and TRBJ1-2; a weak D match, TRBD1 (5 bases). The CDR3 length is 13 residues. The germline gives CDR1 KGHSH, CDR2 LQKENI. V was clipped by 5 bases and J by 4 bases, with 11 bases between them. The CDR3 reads CASSNTGSYGYTF. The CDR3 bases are TGTGCCAGCTCAAATACAGGTTCCTATGGCTACACCTTC.

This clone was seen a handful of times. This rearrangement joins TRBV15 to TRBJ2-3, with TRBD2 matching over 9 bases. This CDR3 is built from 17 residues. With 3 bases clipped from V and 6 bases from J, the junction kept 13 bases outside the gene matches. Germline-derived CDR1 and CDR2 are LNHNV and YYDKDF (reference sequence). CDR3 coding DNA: TGTGCCACCAGCAGCACCCGTAATAGCGGGGGTGGGGATACGCAGTATTTT. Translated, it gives CATSSTRNSGGGDTQYF.